This T cell receptor beta chain was found in a study of PD-1 and CTLA-4 blockade in melanoma. The data were produced by immunoSEQ multiplex PCR, yet TCRdb's version contains in-frame clones alone and is incomplete. This repertoire shows tens of thousands of clones, about 88% found once; its top ten account for 8% to 9.5%. Per the germline V gene, CDR1 is MDHEN and CDR2 is SYDVKM. This CDR3 spans 15 amino acids. After removal of 2 bases from V and 8 bases from J, the junction contained 8 bases not matched to a gene. The sequence was obtained from a human donor with melanoma. The rearrangement uses TRBV28 and TRBJ2-1; 8 positions agree with TRBD2. The sequencing here drew on CD8+ T cells from peripheral blood, taken before anti-PD-1 treatment. CDR3 sequence reads: CASSLEAGGSDEQFF. CDR3 bases: TGTGCCAGCAGTTTAGAGGCGGGAGGAAGCGATGAGCAGTTCTTC.